A single sample is the source of the 3 T cell receptor beta chains below, sequenced in a study of T-cell memory formation after mild COVID-19. One entry per CDR3 protein results from TCRdb running MiXCR on the 5' RACE reads. The sample holds approximately 480,000 distinct CDR3 sequences, 15% to 20% seen once. The sample taken for sequencing was PBMCs or a T cell subset sorted from them (not recorded which). These receptors were taken from an adult woman who had mild COVID-19 (a few samples of this study predate the infection). Cell type and time point are not known.

The V and J genes are TRBV5-1 and TRBJ2-5, with D possibly being TRBD2 (6 bases). The CDR3 length is 14 residues. The ends were cut back, 7 bases at V and 3 bases at J, with 16 bases in the middle. In germline, CDR1 is SGHRS, CDR2 YFSETQ. For the CDR3, the DNA is TGCGCCAGCGCGGCCGGGACTGTTGAAGAGACCCAGTACTTC. Protein sequence: CASAAGTVEETQYF. The entire variable domain, with the rest obtained from reference TRBV5-1 and TRBJ2-5, is as follows: KAGVTQTPRYLIKTRGQQVTLSCSPISGHRSVSWYQQTPGQGLQFLFEYFSETQRNKGNFPGRFSGRQFSNSRSEMNVSTLELGDSALYLCASAAGTVEETQYFGPGTRLLVL.

The chain is built from TRBV7-6 and TRBJ2-1; 7 positions match TRBD2. The CDR3 totals 15 residues. From germline, CDR1 is SGHVS and CDR2 FNYEAQ. V dropped 5 bases and J dropped 3; count of bases not matched to a gene: 7. CDR3 in amino acids: CASSRAGSGYNEQFF. As DNA, the CDR3 is TGTGCCAGCAGCCGAGCGGGGTCCGGCTACAATGAGCAGTTCTTC. Together with reference TRBV7-6 and TRBJ2-1, the CDR3 gives the full variable domain: GAGVSQSPRYKVTKRGQDVALRCDPISGHVSLYWYRQALGQGPEFLTYFNYEAQQDKSGLPNDRFSAERPEGSISTLTIQRTEQRDSAMYRCASSRAGSGYNEQFFGPGTRLTVL.

The sample holds a few counts of this clonotype. V usage is TRBV3-1 and J usage is TRBJ1-5; 7 nucleotides match TRBD1. Per the germline V gene, CDR1 is LGHDT and CDR2 is YNNKEL (reference sequence). Germline trimming cut 4 bases from V and 6 bases from J; bases unmatched to any gene: 3. This CDR3 spans 13 amino acids. The CDR3: CASSPQGIQPQHF. The CDR3 DNA reads TGTGCCAGCAGCCCACAGGGGATTCAGCCCCAGCATTTT.